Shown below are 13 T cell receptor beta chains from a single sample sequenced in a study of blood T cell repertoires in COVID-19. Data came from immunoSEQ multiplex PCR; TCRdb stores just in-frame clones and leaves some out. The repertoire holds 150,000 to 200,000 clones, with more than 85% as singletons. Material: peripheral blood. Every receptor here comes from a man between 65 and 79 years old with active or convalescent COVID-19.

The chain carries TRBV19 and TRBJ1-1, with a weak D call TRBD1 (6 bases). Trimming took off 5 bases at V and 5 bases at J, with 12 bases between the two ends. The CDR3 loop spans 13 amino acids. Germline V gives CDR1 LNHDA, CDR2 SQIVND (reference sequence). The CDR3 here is CASSPLDRTEAFF. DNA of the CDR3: TGTGCCAGTAGTCCTCTCGACAGGACTGAAGCTTTCTTT.

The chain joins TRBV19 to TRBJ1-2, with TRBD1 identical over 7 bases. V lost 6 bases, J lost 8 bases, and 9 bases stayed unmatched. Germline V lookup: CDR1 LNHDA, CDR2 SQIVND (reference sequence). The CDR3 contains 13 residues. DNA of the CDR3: TGTGCCAGTAGCCACACTGGGACAGTCGGCTACACCTTC. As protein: CASSHTGTVGYTF. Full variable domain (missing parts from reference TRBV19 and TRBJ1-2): DGGITQSPKYLFRKEGQNVTLSCEQNLNHDAMYWYRQDPGQGLRLIYYSQIVNDFQKGDIAEGYSVSREKKESFPLTVTSAQKNPTAFYLCASSHTGTVGYTFGSGTRLTVV.

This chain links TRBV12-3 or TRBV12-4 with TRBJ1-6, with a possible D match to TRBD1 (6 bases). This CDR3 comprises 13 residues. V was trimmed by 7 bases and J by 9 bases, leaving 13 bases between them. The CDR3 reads CASTPRGVSPLHF. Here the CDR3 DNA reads TGTGCCAGCACTCCCAGGGGAGTTTCACCCCTCCACTTT.

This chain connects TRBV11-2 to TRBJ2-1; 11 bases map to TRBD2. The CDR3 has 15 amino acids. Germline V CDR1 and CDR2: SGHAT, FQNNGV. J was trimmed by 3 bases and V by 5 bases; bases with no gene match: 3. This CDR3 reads CASSLGLAGYNEQFF. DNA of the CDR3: TGTGCCAGCAGCCTAGGACTAGCGGGCTACAATGAGCAGTTCTTC.

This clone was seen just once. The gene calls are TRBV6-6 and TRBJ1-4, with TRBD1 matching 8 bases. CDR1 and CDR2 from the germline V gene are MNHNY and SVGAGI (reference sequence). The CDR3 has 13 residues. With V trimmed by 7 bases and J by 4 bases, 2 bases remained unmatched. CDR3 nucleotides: TGTGCCAGCAAGACAGGGGTTAATGAAAAACTGTTTTTT. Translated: CASKTGVNEKLFF.

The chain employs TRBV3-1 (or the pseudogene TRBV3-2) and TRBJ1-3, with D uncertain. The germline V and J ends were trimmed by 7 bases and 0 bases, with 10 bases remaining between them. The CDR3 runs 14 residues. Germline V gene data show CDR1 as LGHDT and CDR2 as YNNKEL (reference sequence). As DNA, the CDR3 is TGTGCCAGCAACACCGCTAGCTCTGGAAACACCATATATTTT. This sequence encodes CASNTASSGNTIYF.

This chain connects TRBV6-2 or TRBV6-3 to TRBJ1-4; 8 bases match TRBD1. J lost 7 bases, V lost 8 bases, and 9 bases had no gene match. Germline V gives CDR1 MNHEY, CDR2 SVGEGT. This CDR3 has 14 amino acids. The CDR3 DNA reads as TGTGCCAGCGGTTGGACAGGGACGGGTGAAAAACTGTTTTTT. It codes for CASGWTGTGEKLFF.

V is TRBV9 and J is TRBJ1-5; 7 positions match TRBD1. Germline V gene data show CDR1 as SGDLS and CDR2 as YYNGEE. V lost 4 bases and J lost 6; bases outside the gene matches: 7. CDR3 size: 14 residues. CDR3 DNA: TGTGCCAGCAGCCCTGGACAGGTGGGTCAGCCCCAGCATTTT. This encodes CASSPGQVGQPQHF. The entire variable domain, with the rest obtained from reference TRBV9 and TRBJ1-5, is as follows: DSGVTQTPKHLITATGQRVTLRCSPRSGDLSVYWYQQSLDQGLQFLIQYYNGEERAKGNILERFSAQQFPDLHSELNLSSLELGDSALYFCASSPGQVGQPQHFGDGTRLSIL.

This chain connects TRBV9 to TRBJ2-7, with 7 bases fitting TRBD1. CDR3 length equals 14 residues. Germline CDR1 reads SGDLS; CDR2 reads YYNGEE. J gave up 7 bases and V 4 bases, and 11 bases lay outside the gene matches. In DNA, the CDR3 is TGTGCCAGCAGCTCTGGACAGGCCCACAATGAGCAGTACTTC. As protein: CASSSGQAHNEQYF.

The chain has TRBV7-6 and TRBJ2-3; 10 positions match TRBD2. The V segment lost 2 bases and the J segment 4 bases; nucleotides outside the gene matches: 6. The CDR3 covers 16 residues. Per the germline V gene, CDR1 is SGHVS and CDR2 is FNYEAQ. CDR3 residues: CASSLQSGGAADTQYF. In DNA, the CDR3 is TGTGCCAGCAGCTTACAAAGCGGGGGGGCTGCAGATACGCAGTATTTT.

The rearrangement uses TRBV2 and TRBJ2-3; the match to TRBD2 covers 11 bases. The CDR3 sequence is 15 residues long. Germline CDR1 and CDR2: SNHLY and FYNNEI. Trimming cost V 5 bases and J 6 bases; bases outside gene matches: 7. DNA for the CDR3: TGTGCCAGCAGTATCCTAGCGGGGGGTTTGGATACGCAGTATTTT. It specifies CASSILAGGLDTQYF.

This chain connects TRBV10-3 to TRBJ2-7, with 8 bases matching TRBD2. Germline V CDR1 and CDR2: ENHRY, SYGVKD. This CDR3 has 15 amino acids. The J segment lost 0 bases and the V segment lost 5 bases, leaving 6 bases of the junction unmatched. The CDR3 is CAISPGGGSSYEQYF. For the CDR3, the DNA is TGTGCCATCAGTCCCGGGGGGGGAAGCTCCTACGAGCAGTACTTC.

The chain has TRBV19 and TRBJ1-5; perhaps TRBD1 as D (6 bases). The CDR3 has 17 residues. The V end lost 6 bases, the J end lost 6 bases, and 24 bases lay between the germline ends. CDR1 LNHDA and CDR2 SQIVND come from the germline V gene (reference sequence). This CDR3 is CASSNFITGRVPQPQHF. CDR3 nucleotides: TGTGCCAGTAGCAATTTTATTACAGGGAGGGTGCCTCAGCCCCAGCATTTT.